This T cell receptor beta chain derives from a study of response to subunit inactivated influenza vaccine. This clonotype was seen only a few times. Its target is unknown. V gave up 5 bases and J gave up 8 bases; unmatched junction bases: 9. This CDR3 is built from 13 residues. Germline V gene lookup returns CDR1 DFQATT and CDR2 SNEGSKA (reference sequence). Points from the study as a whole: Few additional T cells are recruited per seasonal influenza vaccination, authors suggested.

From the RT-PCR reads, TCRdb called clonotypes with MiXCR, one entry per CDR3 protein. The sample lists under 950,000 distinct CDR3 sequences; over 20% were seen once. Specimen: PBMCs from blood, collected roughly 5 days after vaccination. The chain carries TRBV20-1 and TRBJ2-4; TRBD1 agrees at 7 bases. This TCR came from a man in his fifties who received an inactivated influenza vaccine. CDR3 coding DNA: TGCAGTGCTCAACAGGGGCTGCAGCACATTCAGTACTTC. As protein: CSAQQGLQHIQYF.